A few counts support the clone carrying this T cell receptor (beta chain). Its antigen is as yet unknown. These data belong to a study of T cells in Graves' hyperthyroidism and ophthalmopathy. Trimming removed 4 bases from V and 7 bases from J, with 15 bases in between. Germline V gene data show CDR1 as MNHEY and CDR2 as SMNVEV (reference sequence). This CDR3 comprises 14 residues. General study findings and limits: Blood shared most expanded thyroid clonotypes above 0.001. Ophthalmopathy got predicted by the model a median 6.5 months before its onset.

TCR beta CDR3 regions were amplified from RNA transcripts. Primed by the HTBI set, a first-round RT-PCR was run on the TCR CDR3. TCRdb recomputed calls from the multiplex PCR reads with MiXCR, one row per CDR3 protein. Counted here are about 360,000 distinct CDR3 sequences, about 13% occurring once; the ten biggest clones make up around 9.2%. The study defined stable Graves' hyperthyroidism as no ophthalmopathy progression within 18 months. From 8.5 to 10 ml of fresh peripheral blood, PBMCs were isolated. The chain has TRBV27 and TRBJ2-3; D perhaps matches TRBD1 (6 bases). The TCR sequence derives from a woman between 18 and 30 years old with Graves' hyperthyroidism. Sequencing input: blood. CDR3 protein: CASSSPQGPYTQYF. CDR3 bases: TGTGCCAGCAGTTCTCCGCAGGGGCCTTATACGCAGTATTTT.